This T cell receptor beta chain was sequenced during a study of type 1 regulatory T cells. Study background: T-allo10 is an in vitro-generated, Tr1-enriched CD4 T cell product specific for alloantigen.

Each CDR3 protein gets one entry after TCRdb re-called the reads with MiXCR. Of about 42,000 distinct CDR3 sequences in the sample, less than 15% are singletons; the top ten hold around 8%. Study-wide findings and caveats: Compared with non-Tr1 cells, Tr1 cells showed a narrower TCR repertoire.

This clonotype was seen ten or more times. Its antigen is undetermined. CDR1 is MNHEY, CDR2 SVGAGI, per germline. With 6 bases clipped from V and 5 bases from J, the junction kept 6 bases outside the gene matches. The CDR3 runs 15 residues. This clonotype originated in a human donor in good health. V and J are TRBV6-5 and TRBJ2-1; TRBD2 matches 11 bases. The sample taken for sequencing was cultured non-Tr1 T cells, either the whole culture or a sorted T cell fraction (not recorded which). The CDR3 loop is CASRPGTSGNNEQFF. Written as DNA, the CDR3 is TGTGCCAGCAGGCCCGGGACTAGCGGAAACAATGAGCAGTTCTTC.